This TCR beta chain was sequenced in a study of blood T cells in healthy people across ages. Study conclusions and caveats: Expanded clonotype shifts may have been confounded, as the donors had an unknown CMV status. Diversity of TCR beta correlated strongly with naive T cell percentage.

A word on this clonotype: What it binds is not known.

A sample-barcoded 5' primer and a J-beta primer mix were used in a second PCR of roughly 7 to 11 cycles. One entry per CDR3 protein results from TCRdb running MiXCR on the 5' RACE reads. The table shows over 700,000 distinct CDR3 sequences, with 50% to 65% occurring only once. CDR3 length: 17 amino acids. Trimming removed 5 bases from V and 15 bases from J; junction bases left unmatched: 23. CDR1 and CDR2 (germline): MNHEY, SVGEGT. The sample comprised blood. This rearrangement joins TRBV6-2 or TRBV6-3 to TRBJ2-1; TRBD2 matches at 9 bases. The origin of this receptor is a man older than 75 in good health. CDR3 DNA: TGTGCCAGCAGTGCCCGGGCGGGAGGGTGGACCTACAATGAGTGGTTCTTC. Encoded protein: CASSARAGGWTYNEWFF.